This T cell receptor (beta chain) emerged from a study of T cells in Graves' hyperthyroidism and ophthalmopathy. Study-level points and caveats: By a 13 V-J model, ophthalmopathy was set apart from stable hyperthyroidism.

Concerning this clonotype: The antigen remains undetermined.

Trimming at V came to 5 bases and at J to 2 bases, leaving 7 bases not matched to a gene. The CDR3 is made up of 15 amino acids. CDR1 ENHRY and CDR2 SYGVKD come from the germline V gene. The PBMCs studied were ones that came from 10 ml fresh peripheral blood. Template material for amplifying TCR beta CDR3 regions consisted of RNA transcripts. When the TCR CDR3 underwent first-round RT-PCR, the HTBI primer set was used. MiXCR, applied by TCRdb to the multiplex PCR reads, yields one record per CDR3 protein. The data show roughly 300,000 distinct CDR3 sequences, over 20% seen once. The material sequenced was blood. The J gene is TRBJ2-5, the V gene TRBV10-3; 8 bases match TRBD1. The clonotype originates from a woman aged 45-65 years with Graves' hyperthyroidism. The DNA for the CDR3 is TGTGCCATCAGTCAACGGACAGGGACACAAGAGACCCAGTACTTC. As protein: CAISQRTGTQETQYF.